This T cell receptor beta chain was identified during a study of T cells in Graves' hyperthyroidism and ophthalmopathy. RNA transcripts gave rise to amplified TCR beta CDR3 regions. RT-PCR in the first round (using the HTBI primer set) targeted the TCR CDR3. Using its own MiXCR run on the multiplex PCR reads, TCRdb lists one record per CDR3 protein. The sample has roughly 530,000 distinct CDR3 sequences, approximately 17% seen once. CDR3 length: 12 residues. Trimming removed 3 bases from V and 1 base from J, with 4 bases in between. Germline CDR1 GTSNPN, CDR2 SVGIG (reference sequence). This TCR was recovered from a woman between 18 and 29 years old with Graves' ophthalmopathy. The V call is TRBV30, the J call TRBJ2-1; D is uncertain. The sample taken for sequencing was blood. As DNA, the CDR3 is TGTGCCTGGAGGCCGTCCTACAATGAGCAGTTCTTC. Protein product: CAWRPSYNEQFF.